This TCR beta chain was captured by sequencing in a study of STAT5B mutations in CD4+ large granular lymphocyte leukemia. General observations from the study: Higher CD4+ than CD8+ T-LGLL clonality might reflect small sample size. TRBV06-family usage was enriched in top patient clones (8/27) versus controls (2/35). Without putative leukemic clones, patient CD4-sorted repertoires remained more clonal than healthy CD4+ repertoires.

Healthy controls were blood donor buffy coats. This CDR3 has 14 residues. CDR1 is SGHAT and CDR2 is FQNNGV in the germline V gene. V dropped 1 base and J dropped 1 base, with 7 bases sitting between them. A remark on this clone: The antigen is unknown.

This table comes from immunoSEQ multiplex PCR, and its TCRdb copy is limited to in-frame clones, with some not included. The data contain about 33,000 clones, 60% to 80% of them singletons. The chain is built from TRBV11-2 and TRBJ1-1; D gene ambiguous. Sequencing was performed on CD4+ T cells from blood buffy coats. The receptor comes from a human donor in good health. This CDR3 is CASSLGLPNTEAFF. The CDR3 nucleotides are TGTGCCAGCAGCTTAGGACTGCCGAACACTGAAGCTTTCTTT.